The 26 T cell receptor beta chains below were found in one sample sequenced in a study of cytomegalovirus exposure and HLA in healthy donors. In the PCR, 60 Vbeta and 13 Jbeta primers were used. Clones were read by immunoSEQ multiplex PCR, and TCRdb kept only the in-frame ones, dropping some. The table has around 140,000 clones, roughly three quarters seen once. Input material: PBMCs. The receptors stem from a female donor in good health and CMV-seronegative.

CDR3 sequence (DNA): TGTGCCAGCAGTTTTTTCGGGGAGCAGTACTTC. It encodes CASSFFGEQYF. The chain links TRBV28 to TRBJ2-7; D gene uncertain. V lost 3 bases, J lost 7 bases, and 7 bases lay in between. CDR1 and CDR2 from the germline V gene are MDHEN and SYDVKM. CDR3 length equals 11 residues.

This clone was seen a handful of times. This chain joins TRBV7-9 and TRBJ1-2, with 8 bases fitting TRBD1. Germline loops: CDR1 SEHNR, CDR2 FQNEAQ (reference sequence). The V and J ends lost 6 bases and 7 bases, in that order; junction bases with no gene match: 4. The CDR3 has 12 amino acids. Here the CDR3 reads CASRAGGGGYTF. DNA of the CDR3: TGTGCCAGCAGGGCAGGGGGCGGTGGCTACACCTTC.

This clone has more than one count but fewer than ten. The chain has TRBV11-1 and TRBJ2-1; TRBD2 is a possible D gene (6 bases). Trimming left V 2 bases short and J 5 bases short, with 10 bases between. CDR1 SGHAT and CDR2 FQDESV come from the germline V gene (reference sequence). CDR3 size: 14 residues. This CDR3 reads CASSLRGNHNEQFF. The CDR3 bases are TGTGCCAGCAGCTTACGGGGGAACCACAATGAGCAGTTCTTC.

The rearrangement joins TRBV7-9 to TRBJ2-5; 9 bases align to TRBD1. The end of the DNA fits TRBJ2-7 better, so the J call may be wrong. This CDR3 comprises 16 residues. Germline CDR1 is SEHNR and CDR2 is FQNEAQ (reference sequence). CDR3: CASSLGSGTGRHEQYF. The CDR3, as DNA: TGTGCCAGCAGCTTAGGTTCCGGGACAGGGCGCCACGAGCAGTACTTC.

This chain links TRBV28 with TRBJ1-6, with 9 bases matching TRBD1. Germline V lookup: CDR1 MDHEN, CDR2 SYDVKM. J was trimmed by 1 base and V by 8 bases; bases with no gene match: 0. CDR3 length equals 14 residues. This CDR3 reads CASGQGSYNSPLHF. The DNA of the CDR3 is TGTGCCAGCGGACAGGGGTCCTATAATTCACCCCTCCACTTT.

This chain links TRBV7-3 with TRBJ2-7, with D maybe TRBD2 (6 bases). Per the germline V gene, CDR1 is SGHTA and CDR2 is FQGTGA. With 6 bases removed from V and 2 bases from J, the gap between germline ends came to 14 bases. The CDR3 totals 14 residues. CDR3 amino acids: CASRSPGLPYEQYF. The CDR3 coding sequence is TGTGCCAGCAGGTCTCCGGGACTCCCCTACGAGCAGTACTTC.

The chain combines TRBV28 with TRBJ2-2, with a tentative D call TRBD2 (5 bases). The germline V and J ends were trimmed by 6 bases and 6 bases, with 17 bases remaining between them. The CDR3 runs to 15 residues. Germline assignment: CDR1 MDHEN and CDR2 SYDVKM. CDR3 nucleotides: TGTGCCAGCAGCCCCGGGGTAGTGATCGCCGGGGAGCTGTTTTTT. Amino acid sequence: CASSPGVVIAGELFF.

V and J are TRBV7-9 and TRBJ2-5; 11 positions match TRBD2. V dropped 5 bases and J dropped 8; count of bases not matched to a gene: 7. From germline, CDR1 is SEHNR and CDR2 FQNEAQ (reference sequence). There are 14 residues in the CDR3. The CDR3 nucleotides are TGTGCCAGCAGCGGTAGCGGGAGGGCCGGTACCCAGTACTTC. This translates into CASSGSGRAGTQYF.

This clone was seen only a few times. The gene calls are TRBV19 and TRBJ1-1; D remains unclear. The V end lost 1 base, the J end lost 6 bases, and 12 bases lay between the germline ends. Germline V gene data show CDR1 as LNHDA and CDR2 as SQIVND (reference sequence). The CDR3 spans 14 residues. The CDR3 protein is CASSIGFGEAEAFF. CDR3 coding DNA: TGTGCCAGTAGTATAGGATTCGGGGAGGCTGAAGCTTTCTTT. The complete variable domain, with remaining parts taken from reference TRBV19 and TRBJ1-1, reads DGGITQSPKYLFRKEGQNVTLSCEQNLNHDAMYWYRQDPGQGLRLIYYSQIVNDFQKGDIAEGYSVSREKKESFPLTVTSAQKNPTAFYLCASSIGFGEAEAFFGQGTRLTVV.

The chain carries TRBV27 and TRBJ2-7; possibly TRBD1 for D (6 bases). The CDR3 consists of 18 residues. V was shortened by 3 bases and J by 4 bases, with 25 bases between the two germline ends. CDR1 is MNHEY, CDR2 SMNVEV, per germline (reference sequence). The CDR3 sequence: CASSFRGHVSSLNYEQYF. The CDR3 DNA sequence: TGTGCCAGCAGTTTTAGGGGACACGTTTCGTCCCTAAATTACGAGCAGTACTTC.

This chain uses TRBV30 with TRBJ1-6; D is possibly TRBD1 (6 bases). CDR3 size: 14 residues. The V gene lost 1 base and the J gene lost 7 bases, with 11 bases spanning the gap. Germline CDR1 reads GTSNPN; CDR2 reads SVGIG (reference sequence). The CDR3 DNA sequence: TGTGCCTGGAGTGCACAGGGCTGGAATTCACCCCTCCACTTT. Protein: CAWSAQGWNSPLHF.

The V call is TRBV6-5, the J call TRBJ2-7; TRBD2 matches 12 bases. Germline V gene sequence: CDR1 MNHEY, CDR2 SVGAGI. Trimming cost V 0 bases and J 4 bases; bases outside gene matches: 4. The CDR3 covers 16 residues. DNA of the CDR3: TGTGCCAGCAGTTACTCGACTAGCGGGAGTATTTACGAGCAGTACTTC. Translation: CASSYSTSGSIYEQYF.

The J gene is TRBJ2-7, the V gene TRBV7-5; TRBD2 reflects the table's D call only, with no check against the DNA. TRBV7-5 counts as a pseudogene. The CDR3 contains 16 residues. CDR3: CARSLAERAMRQEQYF. CDR3 coding DNA: TGTGCCAGAAGCTTAGCCGAGCGGGCTATGCGTCAGGAGCAGTACTTC.

This clone was seen just once. This chain uses TRBV9 with TRBJ1-1; D perhaps matches TRBD1 (6 bases). Between the trimmed V and J ends, which lost 0 bases and 5 bases, there was a span of 11 bases. The CDR3 has 14 residues. From germline, CDR1 is SGDLS and CDR2 YYNGEE. CDR3 bases: TGTGCCAGCAGCGTAGTCAGGGGCGGGACTGAAGCTTTCTTT. It is translated as CASSVVRGGTEAFF.

This clone showed up just once. The CDR3 bases are TGTGCCAGCTCACCAGAGGGCCCGAACACTGAAGCTTTCTTT. Protein product: CASSPEGPNTEAFF. The chain combines TRBV18 with TRBJ1-1; unclear D gene. Germline CDR1 and CDR2: KGHSH and LQKENI. The CDR3 loop spans 14 amino acids. V was shortened by 2 bases and J by 1 base, with 8 bases between the two germline ends. The full variable domain, in which reference TRBV18 and TRBJ1-1 provide the parts outside the CDR3, is NAGVMQNPRHLVRRRGQEARLRCSPMKGHSHVYWYRQLPEEGLKFMVYLQKENIIDESGMPKERFSAEFPKEGPSILRIQQVVRGDSAAYFCASSPEGPNTEAFFGQGTRLTVV.

In DNA form, the CDR3 reads TGTGCCAGCAGTTACTCGGAACTAGGTTACGAGCAGTACTTC. Protein sequence: CASSYSELGYEQYF. The rearrangement uses TRBV6-5 and TRBJ2-7; possible D gene TRBD2, 5 bases. CDR3 length: 14 residues. The germline gives CDR1 MNHEY, CDR2 SVGAGI. The germline V and J ends were trimmed by 0 bases and 4 bases, with 10 bases remaining between them.

V and J are TRBV28 and TRBJ1-3, with D possibly being TRBD1 (5 bases). Trimming shortened V by 3 bases and J by 4 bases, and 13 bases separated the two germline ends. The CDR3 runs to 15 residues. Germline CDR1 is MDHEN and CDR2 is SYDVKM. CDR3 loop: CASSLAGQRGNTIYF. CDR3 DNA: TGTGCCAGCAGTTTGGCAGGGCAACGAGGAAACACCATATATTTT.

The rearrangement links TRBV4-1 to TRBJ2-7; 8 positions match TRBD1. The V segment lost 4 bases and the J segment 2 bases; nucleotides outside the gene matches: 7. The germline V gene encodes CDR1 MGHRA and CDR2 YSYEKL. The CDR3 is 15 amino acids. CDR3 loop: CASSPWTGSAYEQYF. The CDR3 DNA is TGCGCCAGCAGCCCATGGACAGGGTCTGCCTACGAGCAGTACTTC.

The CDR3, as DNA: TGTGCCAGCAGAGGGGGTGAGCAGTTCTTC. As protein: CASRGGEQFF. The rearrangement uses TRBV27 and TRBJ2-1, with TRBD1 as a possible D gene (6 bases). Germline V gene sequence: CDR1 MNHEY, CDR2 SMNVEV (reference sequence). V was pared by 6 bases and J by 9 bases, with 6 bases between. The CDR3 runs 10 residues.

This sequence joins TRBV29-1 and TRBJ1-2; 10 bases fit TRBD1. V gave up 5 bases and J gave up 3 bases; unmatched junction bases: 12. The CDR3 extends over 16 amino acids. Germline CDR1 and CDR2: SQVTM and ANQGSEA. The CDR3: CSVYGAGTGEDYGYTF. Here the CDR3 DNA reads TGCAGCGTTTACGGCGCCGGGACAGGGGAGGACTATGGCTACACCTTC.

The V and J genes are TRBV15 and TRBJ1-6, with 7 positions matching TRBD1. V shed 4 bases, J shed 7 bases, and the junction held 10 bases outside the gene matches. Germline V gene lookup returns CDR1 LNHNV and CDR2 YYDKDF (reference sequence). CDR3 length: 16 residues. CDR3 loop: CATSITPGQKNSPLHF. CDR3 bases: TGTGCCACCAGCATAACCCCGGGACAGAAAAATTCACCCCTCCACTTT.

The rearrangement links TRBV25-1 to TRBJ1-5; the match to TRBD1 covers 7 bases. This CDR3 is 17 amino acids long. Germline lookup yields CDR1 MGHDK and CDR2 SYGVNS. V lost 3 bases and J lost 5; bases outside the gene matches: 13. As DNA, the CDR3 is TGTGCCAGCAGTGAGGGAACAGGGGCTCGGAGGTATCAGCCCCAGCATTTT. Its protein is CASSEGTGARRYQPQHF.

This chain joins TRBV5-4 and TRBJ2-7, with 7 bases matching TRBD1. Trimming cost V 4 bases and J 5 bases; bases outside gene matches: 3. Germline CDR1 SGHNT, CDR2 YYREEE (reference sequence). The CDR3 loop spans 12 amino acids. The CDR3 DNA sequence: TGTGCCAGCAGCCCAGGGGGACACGAGCAGTACTTC. Residues: CASSPGGHEQYF.

This chain uses TRBV19 with TRBJ2-3, with TRBD1 matching over 8 bases. There are 13 residues in the CDR3. The ends lost 10 bases at V and 2 bases at J; junction bases unmatched: 5. Germline CDR1 reads LNHDA; CDR2 reads SQIVND (reference sequence). DNA for the CDR3: TGTGCCATCGGGACAGGATACACAGATACGCAGTATTTT. Translated, it gives CAIGTGYTDTQYF. The full variable domain, rest sourced from reference TRBV19 and TRBJ2-3, is DGGITQSPKYLFRKEGQNVTLSCEQNLNHDAMYWYRQDPGQGLRLIYYSQIVNDFQKGDIAEGYSVSREKKESFPLTVTSAQKNPTAFYLCAIGTGYTDTQYFGPGTRLTVL.

The rearrangement joins TRBV7-2 to TRBJ1-5; possibly TRBD1 for D (5 bases). Between the trimmed V and J ends, which lost 1 base and 4 bases, there was a span of 11 bases. Per germline, CDR1 SGHTA and CDR2 FQGNSA. The length of the CDR3 is 15 residues. The CDR3 DNA is TGTGCCAGCAGCTTAGGACAGAACCTAAATCAGCCCCAGCATTTT. It encodes CASSLGQNLNQPQHF. The full variable domain, completed using reference TRBV7-2 and TRBJ1-5, is GAGVSQSPSNKVTEKGKDVELRCDPISGHTALYWYRQSLGQGLEFLIYFQGNSAPDKSGLPSDRFSAERTGGSVSTLTIQRTQQEDSAVYLCASSLGQNLNQPQHFGDGTRLSIL.

In its sample, this clone was seen a few times. The chain combines TRBV4-3 with TRBJ1-6; no clear D gene. Germline V gene data show CDR1 as LGHNA and CDR2 as YSLEER. The CDR3 runs 15 residues. V was trimmed by 1 base and J by 7 bases, leaving 11 bases between them. Written as DNA, the CDR3 is TGCGCCAGCAGCCAAGGCTGGGCCGGAAATTCACCCCTCCACTTT. This sequence encodes CASSQGWAGNSPLHF.